Sequencing of this T cell receptor (beta chain) was carried out in a study of cytomegalovirus exposure and HLA in healthy donors. The overall study: Prior work identified under 130 million unique TCR beta sequences in 150 million to 200 million T cells.

Both 60 Vbeta primers and 13 Jbeta primers went into the PCR. Repertoires were generated with immunoSEQ multiplex PCR, while TCRdb's copy carries only in-frame clones and drops some. The repertoire has more than 100,000 clones, approximately 84% of them found once; the top ten carry about 1.5%. Study conclusions and caveats: In the analysis, some V segments, TRBV6-2 and TRBV6-3 included, were excluded as indistinguishable. A later analysis by the authors found several of the most significant clusters apparently linked to common viral pathogens. What was likely a sequencing artifact was a cluster of highly shared sequence variants.

The V gene lost 4 bases and the J gene lost 1 base, with 14 bases spanning the gap. Germline lookup yields CDR1 SQVTM and CDR2 ANQGSEA. CDR3 size: 15 residues. Comment on this clone: Its antigen is as yet unknown.

The sequencing sample was made of PBMCs. V and J are TRBV29-1 and TRBJ2-1; D gene unclear. The origin of this receptor is a woman between 18 and 29 years old in good health and CMV-seronegative. The CDR3 protein is CSVVSGESSYNEQFF. The DNA of the CDR3 is TGCAGCGTTGTTTCAGGTGAGTCGTCCTACAATGAGCAGTTCTTC.